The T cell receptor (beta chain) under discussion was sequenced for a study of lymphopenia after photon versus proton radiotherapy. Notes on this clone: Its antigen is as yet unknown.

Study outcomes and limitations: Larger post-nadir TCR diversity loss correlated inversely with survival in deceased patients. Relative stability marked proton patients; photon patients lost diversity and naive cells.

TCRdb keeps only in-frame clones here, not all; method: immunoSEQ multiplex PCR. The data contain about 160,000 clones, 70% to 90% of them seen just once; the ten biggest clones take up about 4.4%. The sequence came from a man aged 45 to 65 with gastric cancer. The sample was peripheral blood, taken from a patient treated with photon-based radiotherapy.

DNA of the CDR3: TGTGCCAGCAAGAAGGACAGGATCACAGATACGCAGTATTTT. As protein: CASKKDRITDTQYF. This chain joins TRBV6-5 and TRBJ2-3; 7 nucleotides match TRBD1. Germline lookup yields CDR1 MNHEY and CDR2 SVGAGI. The ends lost 7 bases at V and 2 bases at J; junction bases unmatched: 6. The CDR3 runs 14 residues.